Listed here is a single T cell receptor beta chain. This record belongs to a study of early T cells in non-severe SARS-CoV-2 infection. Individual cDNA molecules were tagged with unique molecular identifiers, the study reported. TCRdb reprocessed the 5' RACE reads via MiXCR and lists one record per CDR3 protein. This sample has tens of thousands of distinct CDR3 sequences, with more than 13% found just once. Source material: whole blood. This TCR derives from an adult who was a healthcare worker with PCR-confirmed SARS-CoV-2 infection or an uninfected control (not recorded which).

The CDR3 DNA reads as TGTGCCAGCAGCTACCCCCGGGACAGCCGACCTGATACGCAGTATTTT. Residues: CASSYPRDSRPDTQYF. The chain uses TRBV7-2 and TRBJ2-3; 7 nucleotides match TRBD1. The ends lost 4 bases at V and 6 bases at J; junction bases unmatched: 13. This CDR3 contains 16 residues. Germline-derived CDR1 and CDR2 are SGHTA and FQGNSA.